These 18 T cell receptor beta chains were sequenced from one sample in a study of early T cells in non-severe SARS-CoV-2 infection. Each CDR3 protein is one row after TCRdb ran MiXCR on the 5' RACE reads. The table lists tens of thousands of distinct CDR3 sequences, about 6.5% of them singletons, with about 8% in the top ten. Sequencing was performed on whole blood. These receptors originate from an adult who was a healthcare worker with PCR-confirmed SARS-CoV-2 infection or an uninfected control (not recorded which).

This clonotype was seen repeatedly, ten times or more. The CDR3 sequence is CASSLVVGGGQVTQYF. CDR3 sequence (DNA): TGTGCCAGCAGCTTAGTAGTGGGGGGCGGACAGGTGACCCAGTACTTC. The chain uses TRBV7-2 and TRBJ2-5, with D tentatively TRBD1 (7 bases). Trimming removed 1 base from V and 7 bases from J, with 19 bases in between. The CDR3 runs to 16 residues. Germline loops: CDR1 SGHTA, CDR2 FQGNSA.

This clonotype was counted at least ten times. DNA for the CDR3: TGTGCCAGCAGTGAGACAATGAGGCAGCCCCAGCATTTT. It codes for CASSETMRQPQHF. V and J are TRBV2 and TRBJ1-5, with unresolved D. Germline V gene data show CDR1 as SNHLY and CDR2 as FYNNEI. Trimming shortened V by 3 bases and J by 7 bases, and 10 bases separated the two germline ends. The CDR3 has 13 amino acids.

This clonotype was counted between two and nine times. J is TRBJ2-1 and V is TRBV12-2. TRBV12-2 is labeled a pseudogene. This CDR3 comprises 16 residues. CDR3 residues: CASRLTHGESYNEQFF. Here the CDR3 DNA reads TGTGCAAGTCGCTTAACTCACGGGGAATCCTACAATGAGCAGTTCTTC.

Only a few counts were recorded for this clonotype. This chain connects TRBV7-2 to TRBJ2-1; no firm D call. The V end was cut by 1 base, the J end by 1 base, with 11 bases between. This CDR3 is 16 amino acids long. The germline CDR1 and CDR2 sequences are SGHTA and FQGNSA. The CDR3 coding sequence is TGTGCCAGCAGCTTAGGGAGTAGCAGATCCTACAATGAGCAGTTCTTC. Translated: CASSLGSSRSYNEQFF.

This clonotype has only a few counts. This chain links TRBV5-4 with TRBJ1-6, with 9 bases fitting TRBD1. CDR3 length: 15 amino acids. Germline V gives CDR1 SGHNT, CDR2 YYREEE (reference sequence). The V gene end was trimmed by 4 bases and the J gene end by 8 bases; junction bases not matched to a gene: 7. CDR3 region: CASSQRTGGDSPLHF. The CDR3 nucleotides read TGTGCCAGCAGCCAACGAACAGGGGGCGATTCACCCCTCCACTTT.

This clonotype was counted many times. The rearrangement links TRBV4-2 to TRBJ2-3; D possibly uses TRBD1 or TRBD2 (5 bases each). Germline assignment: CDR1 LGHNA and CDR2 YNFKEQ. The CDR3 covers 15 residues. V was pared by 0 bases and J by 2 bases, with 9 bases between. The CDR3 reads CASSQERGPTDTQYF. The CDR3 nucleotides are TGTGCCAGCAGCCAAGAGAGGGGACCCACAGATACGCAGTATTTT.

This clonotype was seen only a few times. V and J are TRBV7-2 and TRBJ2-2; D call uncertain. Germline values: CDR1 SGHTA, CDR2 FQGNSA. The V end lost 5 bases, the J end lost 2 bases, and 12 bases lay between the germline ends. This CDR3 spans 15 amino acids. In nucleotides, the CDR3 is TGTGCCAGCAGCGCGCCGCCTCTTAACACCGGGGAGCTGTTTTTT. Its protein is CASSAPPLNTGELFF.

This clonotype came up many times. V is TRBV18 and J is TRBJ2-3; no firm D call. The CDR3 extends over 16 amino acids. Trimming cost V 3 bases and J 2 bases, with 15 bases left between them. Per the germline V gene, CDR1 is KGHSH and CDR2 is LQKENI. The DNA for the CDR3 is TGTGCCAGCTCACCCCGGCCTACGAGGTCCACAGATACGCAGTATTTT. This codes for CASSPRPTRSTDTQYF.

This clonotype showed up many times. This chain uses TRBV18 with TRBJ2-1, with 8 bases identical to TRBD2. The CDR3 spans 16 residues. CDR1 is KGHSH, CDR2 LQKENI, per germline. V lost 6 bases and J lost 9; bases outside the gene matches: 16. The CDR3 DNA is TGTGCCAGCTCTGACTTAGGGGCGGGAGGAGTGAGTGAGCAGTTCTTC. Translation: CASSDLGAGGVSEQFF.

This clonotype was counted ten times or more. The chain's CDR3 is CASSPRLGDEQYF. The CDR3 DNA follows: TGTGCCAGCAGTCCCCGACTCGGCGACGAGCAGTACTTC. The chain joins TRBV6-5 to TRBJ2-7, with D unclear. The CDR3 contains 13 residues. The V gene's germline CDR1 is MNHEY and CDR2 SVGAGI. The V end was cut by 5 bases, the J end by 5 bases, with 13 bases between.

This clonotype appeared many times. V gene TRBV5-4 combines with J gene TRBJ2-3; D is possibly TRBD1 (6 bases). The germline V gene has CDR1 SGHNT and CDR2 YYREEE (reference sequence). The germline V and J ends were trimmed by 6 bases and 0 bases, with 8 bases remaining between them. This CDR3 has 13 residues. This CDR3 is CASKDRSTDTQYF. For the CDR3, the DNA is TGTGCCAGCAAGGACAGAAGCACAGATACGCAGTATTTT.

Many counts were recorded for this clonotype. The chain joins TRBV6-5 to TRBJ2-3, with TRBD1 identical over 9 bases. The CDR3 extends over 14 amino acids. Germline V gives CDR1 MNHEY, CDR2 SVGAGI. Germline trimming cut 8 bases from V and 5 bases from J; bases unmatched to any gene: 8. CDR3 sequence reads: CASARTGEEDTQYF. DNA of the CDR3: TGTGCCAGCGCCCGGACAGGGGAGGAAGATACGCAGTATTTT.

The V and J genes are TRBV12-3 or TRBV12-4 and TRBJ2-3, with D hard to call. V dropped 5 bases and J dropped 3 bases, with 12 bases sitting between them. This CDR3 region has 14 residues. The CDR3 DNA reads as TGTGCCAGCAGTGGTCGTTTAGTGACAGATACGCAGTATTTT. Translating gives CASSGRLVTDTQYF.

This clonotype was found a few times. The chain's CDR3 is CASSLWGGAEEQFF. DNA for the CDR3: TGTGCCAGCAGTTTATGGGGGGGGGCGGAAGAGCAGTTCTTC. The rearrangement joins TRBV12-3 or TRBV12-4 to TRBJ2-1; the D gene is possibly TRBD2 (7 bases). V gave up 2 bases and J gave up 10 bases, with 15 bases separating them. The CDR3 spans 14 residues.

The chain links TRBV5-1 to TRBJ2-2; 7 bases match TRBD2. Germline CDR1 SGHRS, CDR2 YFSETQ. Unmatched junction bases numbered 8, after V lost 3 bases and J lost 0 bases. The CDR3 length is 17 residues. CDR3 sequence: CASSSRIAGANTGELFF. The CDR3 nucleotides read TGCGCCAGCAGCTCAAGAATTGCGGGGGCGAACACCGGGGAGCTGTTTTTT.

This clonotype was detected a few times. The chain carries TRBV18 and TRBJ2-2; maybe TRBD1 (6 bases). From germline, CDR1 is KGHSH and CDR2 LQKENI. The V end lost 5 bases, the J end lost 1 base, and 8 bases lay between the germline ends. This CDR3 comprises 14 residues. The CDR3 DNA reads TGTGCCAGCTCAGCGACAGGGAACACCGGGGAGCTGTTTTTT. It is translated as CASSATGNTGELFF.

The table lists this clonotype with many counts. V is TRBV11-2 and J is TRBJ2-7, with TRBD2 identical over 7 bases. The CDR3 has 13 residues. V lost 5 bases to trimming and J lost 2 bases; unmatched junction nucleotides: 3. Germline CDR1 SGHAT, CDR2 FQNNGV. CDR3 DNA: TGTGCCAGCAGCAAGGGACTAACCTACGAGCAGTACTTC. Translation: CASSKGLTYEQYF.

This clonotype was seen repeatedly, ten times or more. This CDR3 is CASSYEYKSAGELFF. In DNA, the CDR3 is TGTGCCAGCAGTTACGAATACAAGAGTGCCGGGGAGCTGTTTTTT. The gene calls are TRBV6-5 and TRBJ2-2; D not certain. The germline gives CDR1 MNHEY, CDR2 SVGAGI. The V gene lost 2 bases and the J gene lost 6 bases, with 13 bases spanning the gap. The CDR3 contains 15 residues.